This T cell receptor beta chain was observed in a study of cytomegalovirus exposure and HLA in healthy donors. Findings of the study overall: When presence/absence was analysed, sequencing depth was taken to be roughly uniform across donors.

The study ran its PCR with 60 Vbeta and 13 Jbeta primers. This table comes from immunoSEQ multiplex PCR, and its TCRdb copy is limited to in-frame clones, with some not included. This sample has about 130,000 clones, with 80% found just once. CDR1 is SEHNR and CDR2 is FQNEAQ in the germline V gene (reference sequence). Trimming took 7 bases from V and 4 from J; bases not matched to a gene: 10. CDR3 size: 15 residues. On this clone itself: Antigen: not known.

Sequencing was performed on PBMCs. The receptor's source is a man aged 30-40 years in good health and CMV-seronegative. The rearrangement uses TRBV7-9 and TRBJ2-1, with 7 bases lining up with TRBD2. The CDR3 here is CASTGGGVHYNEQFF. CDR3 nucleotide sequence: TGTGCCAGCACTGGGGGAGGGGTGCATTACAATGAGCAGTTCTTC.